This T cell receptor beta chain was observed in a study of immune evolution from preneoplasia to lung adenocarcinoma. General study results and limits: KRAS-mutant nodules had the highest T cell clonality. Normal lung had highest clonality; later lesions appeared denser, more diverse.

This CDR3 contains 18 residues. Germline CDR1 reads SGHDT; CDR2 reads YYEEEE. V trimming: 4 bases; J trimming: 0 bases; junction bases outside the gene matches: 8. Method: immunoSEQ multiplex PCR; TCRdb's copy keeps in-frame clones and lacks some. The table includes 20,000 to 25,000 clones, less than 80% detected once. This clone occurred once. Its antigen is currently unknown. This chain joins TRBV5-6 and TRBJ2-6; 9 bases agree with TRBD1. Sequencing input: FFPE invasive lung adenocarcinoma tissue. This clonotype was sampled from a person in their sixties or seventies with lung adenocarcinoma. The CDR3 protein is CASSLPGQGISGANVLTF. The CDR3 nucleotides read TGTGCCAGCAGCCTACCAGGACAGGGGATCTCTGGGGCCAACGTCCTGACTTTC.